The 2 T cell receptor beta chains presented below share a single source sample, sequenced in a study of early T cells in non-severe SARS-CoV-2 infection. TCRdb re-derived calls from the 5' RACE reads in MiXCR, one entry per CDR3 protein. The sample has tens of thousands of distinct CDR3 sequences, more than 13% seen once. Sequencing used whole blood. Receptors originate from an adult who was a healthcare worker with PCR-confirmed SARS-CoV-2 infection or an uninfected control (not recorded which).

This clonotype occurred many times. The chain recombines TRBV30 with TRBJ2-6; D is perhaps TRBD1 or TRBD2 (5 bases each). This CDR3 has 16 residues. Trimming shortened V by 3 bases and J by 1 base, and 13 bases separated the two germline ends. Germline V gene lookup returns CDR1 GTSNPN and CDR2 SVGIG (reference sequence). The DNA for the CDR3 is TGTGCCTGGAGCCCCCCGGGGACGTCTGGGGCCAACGTCCTGACTTTC. As protein: CAWSPPGTSGANVLTF.

A few counts support this clonotype. The chain joins TRBV12-3 or TRBV12-4 to TRBJ2-4; no definite D call. V was clipped by 3 bases and J by 1 base, with 13 bases between them. The length of the CDR3 is 16 residues. The CDR3 here is CASSLKRSEAKNIQYF. The CDR3 coding sequence is TGTGCCAGCAGTTTGAAACGGTCTGAGGCCAAAAACATTCAGTACTTC.